Presented here are 15 T cell receptor beta chains from one specimen sequenced in a study of cytomegalovirus exposure and HLA in healthy donors. PCR amplification relied on 60 Vbeta primers (plus 13 Jbeta primers). Libraries were prepared by immunoSEQ multiplex PCR; TCRdb keeps only in-frame clonotypes and omits some of them. The repertoire has some 180,000 clones, roughly nine tenths of them found once; the top ten carry roughly 0.24%. The source material was PBMCs. The receptors stem from a girl less than two years old in good health and CMV-seronegative.

V and J are TRBV4-1 and TRBJ2-1, with TRBD2 identical over 9 bases. In germline, CDR1 is MGHRA, CDR2 YSYEKL. The CDR3 is 17 amino acids. J gave up 3 bases and V 1 base, and 7 bases lay outside the gene matches. The CDR3 DNA is TGCGCCAGCAGCCAAGTTGCTATTAGCGGGAGCTACAATGAGCAGTTCTTC. Translated: CASSQVAISGSYNEQFF.

The rearrangement links TRBV6-4 to TRBJ2-2; 8 positions match TRBD2. CDR3 length equals 15 residues. Unmatched junction bases numbered 1, after V lost 0 bases and J lost 4 bases. Germline V gene data show CDR1 as MRHNA and CDR2 as SNTAGT. This CDR3 reads CASSDSSGGTGELFF. CDR3 in DNA: TGTGCCAGCAGTGACTCGAGCGGGGGCACCGGGGAGCTGTTTTTT.

This sequence joins TRBV14 and TRBJ1-1; the D gene is possibly TRBD1 (5 bases). From germline, CDR1 is SGHDN and CDR2 FVKESK. The CDR3 is 15 amino acids. V dropped 1 base and J dropped 8 bases, with 17 bases sitting between them. CDR3 sequence: CASSQGQYGTLEAFF. In DNA form, the CDR3 reads TGTGCCAGCAGCCAAGGACAGTACGGAACCCTGGAAGCTTTCTTT.

The CDR3 sequence is CAISESTGGGFGLAGETQYF. The DNA of the CDR3 is TGTGCCATCAGTGAGTCAACGGGTGGCGGGTTCGGACTAGCGGGAGAGACGCAGTATTTT. The chain uses TRBV10-3 and TRBJ2-3; the match to TRBD2 covers 13 bases. V shed 0 bases, J shed 9 bases, and the junction held 18 bases outside the gene matches. The CDR3 length is 20 residues. Germline loops: CDR1 ENHRY, CDR2 SYGVKD.

V is TRBV9 and J is TRBJ2-3; 12 bases map to TRBD2. This CDR3 spans 16 amino acids. CDR1 is SGDLS, CDR2 YYNGEE, per germline. Unmatched junction bases numbered 7, after V lost 4 bases and J lost 4 bases. DNA for the CDR3: TGTGCCAGCAGCTTTGGACTAGCGGGAACGTCAGATACGCAGTATTTT. Translation gives CASSFGLAGTSDTQYF. The complete variable domain, with remaining parts taken from reference TRBV9 and TRBJ2-3, reads DSGVTQTPKHLITATGQRVTLRCSPRSGDLSVYWYQQSLDQGLQFLIQYYNGEERAKGNILERFSAQQFPDLHSELNLSSLELGDSALYFCASSFGLAGTSDTQYFGPGTRLTVL.

V is TRBV28 and J is TRBJ1-3; TRBD1 is a possible D gene (6 bases). With 5 bases removed from V and 2 bases from J, the gap between germline ends came to 16 bases. Germline values: CDR1 MDHEN, CDR2 SYDVKM. CDR3 size: 16 residues. The CDR3 DNA reads as TGTGCCAGCAGTCTCCCAGGGGAAGCGGCTGGAAACACCATATATTTT. Translated: CASSLPGEAAGNTIYF.

This rearrangement joins TRBV7-8 to TRBJ1-5, with D possibly being TRBD1 (5 bases). The CDR3 is 15 residues long. Germline CDR1 is SGHVS and CDR2 is FQNEAQ. Deletions cut 5 bases from V and 4 bases from J, with 15 bases between. The CDR3 protein is CASSGARVTNQPQHF. CDR3 DNA: TGTGCCAGCAGCGGGGCCCGAGTCACGAATCAGCCCCAGCATTTT.

This clone appeared once. This rearrangement joins TRBV9 to TRBJ2-1, with 16 bases that match TRBD2. The junction had 7 bases not matched to a gene; V was cut back by 3 bases and J by 10 bases. CDR1 is SGDLS, CDR2 YYNGEE, per germline. This CDR3 spans 16 amino acids. Here the CDR3 reads CASSAGLAGGLKEQFF. The DNA for the CDR3 is TGTGCCAGCAGCGCGGGACTAGCGGGGGGGCTGAAGGAGCAGTTCTTC.

This chain connects TRBV29-1 to TRBJ2-7; D gene uncertain. Looked up from germline, CDR1 is SQVTM and CDR2 is ANQGSEA. CDR3 length: 11 amino acids. Trimming shortened V by 5 bases and J by 7 bases, and 12 bases separated the two germline ends. The CDR3 coding sequence is TGCAGCGTTACGAGAAAGACAGAGCAGTACTTC. Residues: CSVTRKTEQYF.

The chain recombines TRBV27 with TRBJ2-7, with TRBD1 identical over 7 bases. Germline V CDR1 and CDR2: MNHEY, SMNVEV (reference sequence). This CDR3 is 15 amino acids long. Trimming at V came to 5 bases and at J to 2 bases, leaving 9 bases not matched to a gene. The CDR3 here is CASSTIGTATYEQYF. CDR3 in DNA: TGTGCCAGCAGTACAATCGGGACAGCTACCTACGAGCAGTACTTC.

The chain has TRBV4-1 and TRBJ2-7, with 8 nucleotides matching TRBD2. The V gene's germline CDR1 is MGHRA and CDR2 YSYEKL. The CDR3 spans 14 residues. V lost 3 bases, J lost 3 bases, and 4 bases stayed unmatched. The DNA of the CDR3 is TGCGCCAGCAGCCAGAGCGGGAGCGGCTACGAGCAGTACTTC. Protein: CASSQSGSGYEQYF.

The chain employs TRBV7-2 and TRBJ2-7, with TRBD1 matching 7 bases. Per the germline V gene, CDR1 is SGHTA and CDR2 is FQGNSA. CDR3 length equals 14 residues. V dropped 2 bases and J dropped 3; count of bases not matched to a gene: 4. The CDR3 sequence is CASSLSGQLYEQYF. The CDR3 coding sequence is TGTGCCAGCAGCTTATCGGGACAGCTCTACGAGCAGTACTTC. The whole variable domain, filled in from reference TRBV7-2 and TRBJ2-7, reads GAGVSQSPSNKVTEKGKDVELRCDPISGHTALYWYRQSLGQGLEFLIYFQGNSAPDKSGLPSDRFSAERTGGSVSTLTIQRTQQEDSAVYLCASSLSGQLYEQYFGPGTRLTVT.

This chain joins TRBV5-6 and TRBJ2-1; D perhaps matches TRBD1 (5 bases). This CDR3 comprises 15 residues. Germline loops: CDR1 SGHDT, CDR2 YYEEEE. V lost 4 bases to trimming and J lost 3 bases, with 14 bases between them. CDR3 in amino acids: CASSQGIRVYNEQFF. The CDR3 coding sequence is TGTGCCAGCAGCCAGGGTATCAGGGTCTACAATGAGCAGTTCTTC.

J is TRBJ2-1 and V is TRBV23-1, with D unresolved. TRBV23-1 is known as an ORF, though its function is uncertain. Trimming removed 2 bases from V and 4 bases from J, with 3 bases in between. CDR3 length equals 12 residues. CDR3 region: CASSQTYNEQFF. For the CDR3, the DNA is TGCGCCAGCAGTCAAACTTACAATGAGCAGTTCTTC.

V usage is TRBV7-9 and J usage is TRBJ2-5; TRBD2 matches at 7 bases. The J call is doubtful: the DNA matches TRBJ2-7 better. The CDR3 runs to 14 residues. In germline, CDR1 is SEHNR, CDR2 FQNEAQ (reference sequence). DNA for the CDR3: TGTGCCAGCAGCTTACCCAGCGGGAACTACGAGCAGTACTTC. It is translated as CASSLPSGNYEQYF.